The clone carrying this T cell receptor beta chain was detected a few times. Its antigen is not identified. The data derive from a study of early T cells in non-severe SARS-CoV-2 infection. Overall study findings and caveats: The matching step, a VDJdb search, favored anti-spike CD8 responses and missed private and CD4 specificities.

A single record per CDR3 protein comes from TCRdb applying MiXCR to the 5' RACE reads. The data hold some 87,000 distinct CDR3 sequences, with roughly 13% observed a single time. Between the trimmed V and J ends, which lost 5 bases and 2 bases, there was a span of 13 bases. The germline V gene has CDR1 GTSNPN and CDR2 SVGIG (reference sequence). The CDR3 contains 13 residues. The TCR originated in an adult who was a healthcare worker with PCR-confirmed SARS-CoV-2 infection or an uninfected control (not recorded which). The rearrangement uses TRBV30 and TRBJ2-7; maybe TRBD2 (6 bases). Sequencing used whole blood. The CDR3 region is CAWGGTGAYEQYF. CDR3 nucleotide sequence: TGTGCCTGGGGGGGGACGGGAGCCTACGAGCAGTACTTC.